The 15 T cell receptor beta chains below all came from one sample that was sequenced in a study of OX40 agonist ivuxolimab in advanced cancers. Library preparation was by the immunoSEQ multiplex PCR assay. TCRdb retrieved this table from immuneACCESS and kept in-frame rearrangements only. Not all clones are present; in checked studies, unresolved V genes account for under half, and no reason is known for the remainder. Recorded for this sample are about 62,000 clones; roughly 80% of them occurred a single time. Of the sample, more than 5.5% falls within the top ten clones. Sample: CD4+ or CD8+ T cells sorted from blood, taken in a trial of the OX40 agonist ivuxolimab. The receptors were gathered from an adult with an advanced solid tumor such as melanoma, head and neck, liver or kidney cancer.

This clone showed up just a few times. The chain is built from TRBV11-2 and TRBJ1-2, with 8 bases fitting TRBD1. Trimming cost V 0 bases and J 3 bases; bases outside gene matches: 3. The CDR3 loop spans 15 amino acids. Germline V gene lookup returns CDR1 SGHAT and CDR2 FQNNGV. CDR3 loop: CASSLETGVYYGYTF. DNA of the CDR3: TGTGCCAGCAGCTTAGAGACAGGGGTTTACTATGGCTACACCTTC.

This sequence joins TRBV28 and TRBJ1-2; D is undetermined. Trimming took 10 bases from V and 1 from J, leaving 13 bases between them. CDR3 length: 13 amino acids. Germline-derived CDR1 and CDR2 are MDHEN and SYDVKM. The CDR3 sequence is CATTPRLNYGYTF. CDR3 bases: TGTGCCACCACACCGCGCCTTAACTATGGCTACACCTTC.

Only one count was recorded for this clone. The chain joins TRBV7-7 to TRBJ2-2; possible D gene TRBD2, 5 bases. CDR1 is SSHAT, CDR2 FNYEAQ, per germline (reference sequence). With 1 base removed from V and 2 bases from J, the gap between germline ends came to 14 bases. This CDR3 contains 17 residues. The CDR3: CASSLEAGGFNTGELFF. Written as DNA, the CDR3 is TGTGCCAGCAGCTTAGAGGCTGGCGGGTTCAACACCGGGGAGCTGTTTTTT.

V is TRBV6-1 and J is TRBJ2-7; D remains ambiguous. CDR1 and CDR2 from the germline V gene are MNHNS and SASEGT. The V and J ends lost 4 bases and 2 bases respectively, with 12 bases between them. This CDR3 comprises 14 residues. The CDR3 DNA sequence: TGTGCCAGCAGTGGCCGACTCAGCCCCTACGAGCAGTACGTC. Residues: CASSGRLSPYEQYV.

V and J are TRBV28 and TRBJ1-1, with D unresolved. The length of the CDR3 is 13 residues. The germline gives CDR1 MDHEN, CDR2 SYDVKM. V was cut by 5 bases and J by 3 bases, with 10 bases left in between. This CDR3 reads CASSPLVYTEAFF. The DNA for the CDR3 is TGTGCCAGCAGTCCGCTGGTTTACACTGAAGCTTTCTTT.

This chain connects TRBV18 to TRBJ2-7; 8 bases map to TRBD2. CDR1 KGHSH and CDR2 LQKENI come from the germline V gene. Trimming removed 3 bases from V and 6 bases from J; junction bases left unmatched: 4. The CDR3 is made up of 13 amino acids. CDR3 in amino acids: CASSPGGGTEQYF. As DNA, the CDR3 is TGTGCCAGCTCACCCGGGGGGGGGACCGAGCAGTACTTC.

This chain links TRBV6-6 with TRBJ2-4; D possibly corresponds to TRBD1 (6 bases). Germline lookup yields CDR1 MNHNY and CDR2 SVGAGI (reference sequence). The CDR3 spans 14 residues. The V end was cut by 6 bases, the J end by 5 bases, with 14 bases between. The CDR3, as DNA: TGTGCCAGCAGCAGGCGACAGGACCAAAACATTCAGTACTTC. This sequence encodes CASSRRQDQNIQYF.

This clone appeared a single time. This rearrangement joins TRBV5-5 to TRBJ1-5; 8 bases are shared with TRBD1. Germline loops: CDR1 SGHKS, CDR2 YYEKEE (reference sequence). Trimming at V came to 2 bases and at J to 7 bases, leaving 5 bases not matched to a gene. The CDR3 is 14 amino acids. The CDR3 loop is CASSFSGQGQPQHF. The DNA for the CDR3 is TGTGCCAGCAGCTTCTCCGGACAGGGCCAGCCCCAGCATTTT.

The chain carries TRBV6-5 and TRBJ2-6, with D unresolved. The CDR3 spans 15 residues. Deletions cut 5 bases from V and 4 bases from J, with 12 bases between. Germline V gives CDR1 MNHEY, CDR2 SVGAGI. This CDR3 is CASSPPYDGANVLTF. Written as DNA, the CDR3 is TGTGCCAGCAGTCCCCCCTATGACGGGGCCAACGTCCTGACTTTC.

CDR3 protein: CASSSPANYGYTF. In DNA, the CDR3 is TGCGCCAGCAGCTCCCCCGCTAACTATGGCTACACCTTC. This chain links TRBV5-1 with TRBJ1-2; D unresolved. This CDR3 is built from 13 residues. V shed 3 bases and J shed 0 bases, with 6 bases lying between them. From germline, CDR1 is SGHRS and CDR2 YFSETQ.

This clone appeared a single time. The chain couples TRBV7-2 to TRBJ2-1; D unresolved. CDR1 is SGHTA and CDR2 is FQGNSA in the germline V gene. Trimming removed 4 bases at V and 8 bases at J, with 15 bases between. This CDR3 has 14 amino acids. In nucleotides, the CDR3 is TGTGCCAGCAGCTCCTGGGCAAGGAGCGATGAGCAGTTCTTC. This sequence encodes CASSSWARSDEQFF.

The chain employs TRBV5-1 and TRBJ2-5; 8 bases match TRBD2. Per germline, CDR1 SGHRS and CDR2 YFSETQ. The CDR3 has 15 amino acids. The trim removed 6 bases at V and 4 bases at J, leaving 11 bases unmatched. The CDR3 coding sequence is TGCGCCAGCACCCCCGGGGGGGCAGGGACAGAGACCCAGTACTTC. Its protein is CASTPGGAGTETQYF.

The V and J genes are TRBV19 and TRBJ2-1; 8 nucleotides agree with TRBD2. V lost 3 bases and J lost 5; bases outside the gene matches: 9. This CDR3 region has 16 residues. Looked up from germline, CDR1 is LNHDA and CDR2 is SQIVND (reference sequence). The CDR3 reads CASSILTSGAHNEQFF. The CDR3 DNA reads as TGTGCCAGTAGTATCCTCACTAGCGGAGCCCACAATGAGCAGTTCTTC.

The V call is TRBV19, the J call TRBJ2-3; D ambiguous. The CDR3 is made up of 12 amino acids. Germline V gives CDR1 LNHDA, CDR2 SQIVND (reference sequence). With 4 bases removed from V and 4 bases from J, the gap between germline ends came to 6 bases. CDR3 protein: CASSTVSDTQYF. CDR3 DNA sequence: TGTGCCAGTAGTACAGTCTCAGATACGCAGTATTTT.

The rearrangement uses TRBV19 and TRBJ1-1; 8 bases agree with TRBD1. Germline trimming cut 3 bases from V and 4 bases from J; bases unmatched to any gene: 4. The CDR3 extends over 14 amino acids. Germline CDR1 LNHDA, CDR2 SQIVND (reference sequence). The CDR3 is CASSIRGRGTEAFF. For the CDR3, the DNA is TGTGCCAGTAGTATCAGGGGGCGCGGCACTGAAGCTTTCTTT.